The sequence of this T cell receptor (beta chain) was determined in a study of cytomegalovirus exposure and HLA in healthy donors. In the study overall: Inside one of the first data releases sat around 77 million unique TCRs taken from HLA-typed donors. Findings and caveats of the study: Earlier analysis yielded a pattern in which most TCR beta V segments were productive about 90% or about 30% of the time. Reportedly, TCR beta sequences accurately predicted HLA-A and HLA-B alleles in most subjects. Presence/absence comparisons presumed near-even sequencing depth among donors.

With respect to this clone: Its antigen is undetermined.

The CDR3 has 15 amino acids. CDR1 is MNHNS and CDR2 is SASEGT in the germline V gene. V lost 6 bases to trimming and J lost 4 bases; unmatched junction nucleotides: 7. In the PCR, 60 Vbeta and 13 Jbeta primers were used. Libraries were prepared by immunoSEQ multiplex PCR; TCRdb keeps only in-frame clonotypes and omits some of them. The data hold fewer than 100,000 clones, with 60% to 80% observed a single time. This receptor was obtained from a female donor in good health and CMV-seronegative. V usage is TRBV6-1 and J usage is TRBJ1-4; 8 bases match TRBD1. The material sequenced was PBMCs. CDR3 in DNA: TGTGCCAGCAGCTCCCAGGGGGCCGGTAATGAAAAACTGTTTTTT. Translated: CASSSQGAGNEKLFF.